Sequencing of this TCR beta chain was carried out in a study of regulatory T cells in long-lasting Graves disease (dated by TCRdb to about 2021). Turning to the overall study: In the newly diagnosed Graves' disease group, patients had been taking antithyroid drugs for less than 3 months. A total of roughly 35 samples underwent TCR sequencing: some 13 from persistent and around 20 from newly diagnosed Graves' disease patients. The study took place in China and was registered as a clinical trial. Peripheral blood TCR sequencing and RNA sequencing compared persistent Graves' disease patients with newly diagnosed Graves' disease patients.

The full study reports these points: Compared with newly diagnosed patients, patients with persistent Graves' disease had lower TCR Shannon entropy and fewer highly expanded clones, which suggests clonal expansion. Sequencing and analysis were limited to the TCR beta chain. Preferential use of TRBV28, TRBJ1-2 and TRBJ2-5 was observed in persistent disease, whereas TRBV20-1 and TRBJ2-1 were favored in newly diagnosed disease. The study examined only peripheral blood because the primary lesion, thyroid tissue, could not be accessed. More public clonotypes were shared among persistent patients (about 2,800) than among newly diagnosed patients (roughly 1,000). The small sample size was acknowledged by the authors as a limitation that may reduce accuracy.

Notes on this clonotype: This clone's antigen is unknown. Base qualities are missing; no much larger clone stands one base away.

The sample's time point label is to be understood as: newly diagnosed GD, antithyroid drugs for less than 3 months. RNA was extracted from PBMCs in TRIzol for both TCR sequencing and RNA sequencing. The diagnosis of Graves' disease was made according to American Thyroid Association guidelines. Patients were recruited from an endocrinology department in Xi'an, China. Each patient gave around 9.2 milliliters of peripheral blood, collected in an EDTA anticoagulant tube. Ficoll Paque Plus density gradient separation was used to isolate PBMCs, and no further T cell sorting was done. An Agilent 2100 Bioanalyzer and agarose gel were used to check RNA quality, while a NanoDrop 2000 measured RNA concentration. Receptor amplification or capture employed multiplex PCR. TCRdb shows the sequencer as Illumina HiSeq 4000. CDR3 regions were amplified by Arm-PCR with iRepertoire HTBI primers to construct TCR beta libraries. Before sequencing, the PCR products went through gel purification. Per the original workflow: A total of 62 TRBV and some 15 TRBJ segments were identified across samples and were used for gene usage analysis of CDR3 amino acid clonotypes. COPE and FqMerger were used to merge the filtered high-quality paired reads into contigs. BLAST was used to align contigs to the IMGT TRBV, TRBD and TRBJ reference genes, and CDR3 was defined following IMGT. Highly expanded clones were defined as clonotypes with a frequency above 0.1%. Repertoire diversity was measured by Shannon entropy, and V-J evenness by the Gini coefficient. A clonotype was considered public if more than one individual shared it. The public reads were reanalyzed by TCRdb: fastp trimming at Q25, MiXCR alignment, in-frame beta chains only. Every distinct CDR3 protein forms one entry, paired with its most common genes and DNA. TCRdb, not the authors, supplied the V and J calls. The sample yields 300,000 to 400,000 distinct CDR3 sequences; 15% to 20% were counted once. Roughly 40% of the sample goes to the ten largest clones.

CDR1 and CDR2 were assigned from the germline V gene as SGHAT and FQNNGV. The CDR3 starts with the cysteine, ends with the phenylalanine, and has 14 residues. Just the 42-base CDR3 DNA is kept, in frame starting at base 1. This chain joins TRBV11-2 to TRBJ2-5; the D element could tentatively be TRBD1 or TRBD2, as 6 bases agree for each. The assigned J gene may be wrong: the sequence end matches TRBJ2-1 better. This sequence was found in a female donor with Graves disease. Sequences were derived from peripheral blood mononuclear cells (PBMCs), sampled at new diagnosis, from a patient treated with antithyroid drugs. The nucleotide sequence reads as follows: TGTGCCAGCACCCCCCTAGGGGGAGGCGATGAGCAGTTCTTC. The encoded protein is CASTPLGGGDEQFF.